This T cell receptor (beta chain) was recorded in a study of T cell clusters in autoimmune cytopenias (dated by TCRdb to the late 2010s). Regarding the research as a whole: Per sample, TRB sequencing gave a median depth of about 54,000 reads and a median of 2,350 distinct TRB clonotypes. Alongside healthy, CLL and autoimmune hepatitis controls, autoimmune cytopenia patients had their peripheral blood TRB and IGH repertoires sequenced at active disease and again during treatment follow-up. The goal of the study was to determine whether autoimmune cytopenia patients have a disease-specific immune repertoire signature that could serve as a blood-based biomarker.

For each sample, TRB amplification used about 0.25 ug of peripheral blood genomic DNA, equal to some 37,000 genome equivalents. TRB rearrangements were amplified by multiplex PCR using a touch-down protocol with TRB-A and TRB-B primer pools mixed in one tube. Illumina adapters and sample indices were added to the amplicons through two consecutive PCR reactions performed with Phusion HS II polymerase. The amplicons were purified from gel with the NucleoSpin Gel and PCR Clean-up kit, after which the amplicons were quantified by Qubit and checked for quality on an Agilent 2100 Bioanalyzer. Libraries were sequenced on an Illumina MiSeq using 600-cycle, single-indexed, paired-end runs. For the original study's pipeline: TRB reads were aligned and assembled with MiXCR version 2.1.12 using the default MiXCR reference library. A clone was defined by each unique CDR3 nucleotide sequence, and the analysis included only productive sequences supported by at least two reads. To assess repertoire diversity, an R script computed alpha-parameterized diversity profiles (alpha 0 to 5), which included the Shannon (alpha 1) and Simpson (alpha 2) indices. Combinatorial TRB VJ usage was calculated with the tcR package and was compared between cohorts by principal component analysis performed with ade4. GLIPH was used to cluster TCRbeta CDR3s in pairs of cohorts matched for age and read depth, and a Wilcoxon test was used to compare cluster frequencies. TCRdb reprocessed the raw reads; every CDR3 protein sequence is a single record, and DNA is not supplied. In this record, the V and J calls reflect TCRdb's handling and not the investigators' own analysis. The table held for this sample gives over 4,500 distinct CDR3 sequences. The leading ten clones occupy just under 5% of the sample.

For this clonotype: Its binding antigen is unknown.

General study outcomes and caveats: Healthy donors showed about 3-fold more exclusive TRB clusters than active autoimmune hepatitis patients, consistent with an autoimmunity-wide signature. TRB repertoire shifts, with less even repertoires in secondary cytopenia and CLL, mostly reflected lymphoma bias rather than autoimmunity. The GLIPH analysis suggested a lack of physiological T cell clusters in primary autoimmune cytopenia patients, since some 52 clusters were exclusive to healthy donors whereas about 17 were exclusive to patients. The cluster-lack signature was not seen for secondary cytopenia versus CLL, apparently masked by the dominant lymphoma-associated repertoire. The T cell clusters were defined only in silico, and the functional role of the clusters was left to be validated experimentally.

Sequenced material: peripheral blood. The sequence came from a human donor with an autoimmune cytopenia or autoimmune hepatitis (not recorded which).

The CDR3 here reads CATSEWDRGTGELFF. The chain is encoded by TRBV24-1 joined to TRBJ2-2; the TCRdb D gene call, TRBD1, has no DNA to confirm it. The CDR3, cysteine through phenylalanine, is 15 amino acids long. The nucleotide record is missing. CDR1 and CDR2, looked up from the germline V gene, are KGHDR and SFDVKD.